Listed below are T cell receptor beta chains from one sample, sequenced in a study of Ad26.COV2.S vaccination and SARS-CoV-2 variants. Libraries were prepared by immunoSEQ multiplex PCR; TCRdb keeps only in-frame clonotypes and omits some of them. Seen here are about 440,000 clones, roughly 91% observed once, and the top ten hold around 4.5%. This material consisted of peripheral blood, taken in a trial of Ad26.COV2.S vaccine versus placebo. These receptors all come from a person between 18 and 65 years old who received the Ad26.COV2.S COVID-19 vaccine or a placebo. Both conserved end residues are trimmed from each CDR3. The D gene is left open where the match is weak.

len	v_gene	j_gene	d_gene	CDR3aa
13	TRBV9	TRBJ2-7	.	ASSATPNPRYEQY
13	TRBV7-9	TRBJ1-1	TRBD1	ASSPRQGTNTEAF
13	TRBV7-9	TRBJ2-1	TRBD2	ASRQDSGRYNEQF
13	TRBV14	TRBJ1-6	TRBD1	ASSQGQGRYSPLH
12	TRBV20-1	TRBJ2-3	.	SASTHPSTDTQY
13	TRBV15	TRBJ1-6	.	ATSHHRNYNSPLH
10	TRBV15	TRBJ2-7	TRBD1	ATSPRQGEQY
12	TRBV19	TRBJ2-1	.	ASSIGQIGNEQF
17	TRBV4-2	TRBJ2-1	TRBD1	ASSQEPALLGTGYSEQF
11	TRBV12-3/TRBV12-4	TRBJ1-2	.	ASSLGVSYGYT
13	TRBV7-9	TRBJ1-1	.	ASSPRPGANTEAF
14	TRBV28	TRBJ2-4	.	ASSLLRGRAKNIQY
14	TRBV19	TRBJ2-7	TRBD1	ASREAGTGIPYEQY
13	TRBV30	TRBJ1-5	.	AWRETGTVNQPQH
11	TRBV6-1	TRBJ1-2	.	ASSETANYGYT
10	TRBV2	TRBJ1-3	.	ASGGNGNTIY
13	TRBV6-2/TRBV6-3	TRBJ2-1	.	ASSYAGLSYNEQF
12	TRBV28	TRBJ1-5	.	ASHQQNSNQPQH
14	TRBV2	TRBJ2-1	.	ASSDPPREIYNEQF
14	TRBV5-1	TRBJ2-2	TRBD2	ASSLVAGADTGELF
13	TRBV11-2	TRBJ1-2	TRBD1	ASSYGSGQAYGYT
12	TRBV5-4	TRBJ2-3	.	ASSLGLFTDTQY
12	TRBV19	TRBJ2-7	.	ASSMLGETYEQY
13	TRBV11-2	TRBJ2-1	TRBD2	ASRLQRERGNEQF
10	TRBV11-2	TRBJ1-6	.	ASSLDGSPLH
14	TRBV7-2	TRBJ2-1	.	ASSLVSGVKGNEQF
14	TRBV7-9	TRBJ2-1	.	ASSSIRPRQYNEQF
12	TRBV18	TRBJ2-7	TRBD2	ASFASGGSYEQY
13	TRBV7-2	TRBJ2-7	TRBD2	ASSLLAGVSYEQY
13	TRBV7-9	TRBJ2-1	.	ASSPPFREGNEQF
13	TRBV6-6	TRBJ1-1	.	ASSYSGGDGTEAF
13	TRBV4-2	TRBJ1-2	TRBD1	ASSPGQGANYGYT
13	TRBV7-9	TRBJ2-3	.	ASSFPNRGTDTQY
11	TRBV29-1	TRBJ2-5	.	SVDGSRRETQY
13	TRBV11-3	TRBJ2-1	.	ASSPLTTSYNEQF
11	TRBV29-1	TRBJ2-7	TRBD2	SVRTSGNYEQY
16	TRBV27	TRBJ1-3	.	ASSPTPPGPVSGNTIY
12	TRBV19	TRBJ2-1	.	ASTGPGRNNEQF
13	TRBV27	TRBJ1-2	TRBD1	ASRGLQGALDGYT
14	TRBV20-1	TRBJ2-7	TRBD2	SASIVKASGPYEQY
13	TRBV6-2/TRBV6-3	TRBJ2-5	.	ASSYWVEGPETQY
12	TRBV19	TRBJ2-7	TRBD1	ASRQGPGYYEQY